This T cell receptor beta chain was profiled in a study of shared clonotypes between healthy human individuals (dated by TCRdb to the early 2020s). Broadly, across the study: The cohort included three men and a couple of women between 18 and 49 years of age. To increase sequencing depth and limit assay-specific biases, TCR repertoire library preparation and sequencing were carried out by different laboratories using diverse techniques. Leukapheresis yielded between about 0.85 and 10 billion PBMCs per donor. For each donor, CD4 naive and CD4 memory were each run on three plates, CD8 naive on two plates, and CD8 memory on one plate. To estimate repertoire size and how much clonotype sharing occurs between individuals, the study deeply sequenced the blood TCR repertoires of 4 to 6 healthy adults.

About this clone: Its recognized antigen is unknown. No much larger clone exists at a distance of one base, and base qualities are not known.

The research as a whole found: Estimated clonotype richness was generally larger for naive than for memory subsets. Compared with non-shared clonotypes, the clonotypes found in all four sorted-subset donors had higher generation probabilities. Sampling was limited to blood, and TCR repertoires in tissue likely differ from TCR repertoires in blood. Incomplete sequencing was indicated by rarefaction of sorted-subset datasets, despite the large sequencing depth. Pairwise subsampling indicated that sequencing depth was expected to affect the degree of clonotype sharing among donors. Because the study included only a small number of donors, the genetic and exposure-history diversity represented was limited. Across a few donors, roughly 5.4% of naive CD4, over 3% of naive CD8, about 2.3% of memory CD4, and approximately 0.42% of memory CD8 clonotypes were shared.

TCR CDR3 regions were amplified from genomic DNA by multiplex PCR using the deep immunoSEQ assay. Extracted genomic DNA from each cell subset was distributed evenly across all wells of several immunoSEQ 96-well plates, and each plate was treated as a replicate. Each replicate PCR for sorted subsets received about 200 ng genomic DNA, equal to about 29,000 T cell genomes. Purified libraries were measured with a Qubit 3.0 fluorometer, size-checked on a Bioanalyzer 2100, and measured again with the KAPA Library Quantification kit. Each immunoSEQ 96-well plate was sequenced on its own single-read 150-cycle Illumina NextSeq 550 flow cell. As for the original processing: The immunoSEQ output contained only junctional sequences without quality scores, so filtering could not match that applied to full-length reads. Sequences were annotated with PyIR, a Python wrapper for IgBLAST v1.9, and V/J genes and CDR3 were assigned using IMGT germline references. Any read was removed if the V/J assignment was weak (E-value above 1e-6), the CDR3 was missing, or the read contained stop codons, out-of-frame junctions, or ambiguous translated residues. V3J clonotypes were defined by identical inferred V gene, J gene, and CDR3 amino acid sequence. To compute the percentage overlap between repertoires, the number of shared unique clonotypes was divided by the size of the smaller repertoire. Repertoire richness was assessed with RTK rarefaction, the Chao1 estimator, and Recon v2.1 estimates of unobserved clonotypes. Generation probabilities for all TCRbeta clonotypes obtained by the gDNA method from a few donors were computed using OLGA. The table was pulled from immuneACCESS by TCRdb, which kept in-frame rearrangements only. Such tables lose some clones; where checked, under half of the loss comes from unresolved V genes, and the rest has no known cause. The V and J calls and clone size come from that table; D and trimming were worked out from the DNA. Across this sample there are some 2,100,000 clones, with around 93% seen only once. The ten largest clones represent 1.5% to 2% of the sample.

CDR1 and CDR2 (LNHDA, SQIVND) derive from the germline V gene (reference sequence). Relative to germline, V is 4 bases shorter and J is 7 bases shorter, with 19 bases between their ends. From its cysteine to its phenylalanine, the CDR3 spans 15 amino acids. The sequence is cut down to CDR3 DNA, 45 bases in frame from base 1. CD8 naive samples were obtained by positive selection for CCR7 among CD45RO-negative cells, yielding a CD45RA+CCR7+ population from which TemRA cells were excluded. Donors were healthy HIV-negative adults with no recently reported acute infections or vaccinations. Every donor was a Caucasian adult residing in Nashville, Tennessee, USA. Blood was obtained by leukapheresis, after which PBMCs were separated by Ficoll-Histopaque density gradient centrifugation and cryopreserved in liquid nitrogen vapor phase. Analytical flow cytometry was used to check the purity and quantity of every magnetically sorted T cell population. Genomic DNA was isolated from every sorted fraction and measured by UV absorbance on a Nanodrop 2000c.

The sequenced material came from naive CD8+ T cells from PBMCs. This specimen's cell subset or site label, per the study, means: CD45RA+CCR7+. This receptor was taken from a man aged 18 to 29 in good health. Some clones in this sample may be carry-over from other donors' samples. The rearrangement combines TRBV19 with TRBJ2-5; the best D guess is TRBD2, with 6 bases matching. The nucleotides read TGTGCCAGTAGTAGGGCGGGACCGAGCCTAGGGACCCAGTACTTC. Its amino acids are CASSRAGPSLGTQYF.